This entry lists 9 T cell receptor beta chains sequenced from one sample in a study of T-cell reconstitution after alpha-beta-depleted transplantation in children. Unique molecular identifiers were used in preparing the TCRbeta library. In TCRdb, the PCR reads were re-called with MiXCR into one record per CDR3 protein. This table holds 600,000 to 700,000 distinct CDR3 sequences, around a sixth found once. The specimen comprised PBMCs from the stem cell graft donor, sampled from the stem cell graft. All receptors come from a human donor who donated a stem cell graft to a child with acute myeloid leukemia.

This clonotype was counted only a few times. V and J are TRBV7-9 and TRBJ2-1; either TRBD1 or TRBD2 may supply D (5 bases each). CDR1 and CDR2 from the germline V gene are SEHNR and FQNEAQ (reference sequence). V gave up 0 bases and J gave up 6 bases, with 9 bases separating them. CDR3 length: 14 amino acids. The CDR3 loop is CASSLAHGGNEQFF. CDR3 bases: TGTGCCAGCAGCTTAGCCCATGGGGGCAATGAGCAGTTCTTC.

This clonotype has just a few counts. The V and J genes are TRBV20-1 and TRBJ1-6; no firm D call. The CDR3 has 18 residues. The V gene's germline CDR1 is DFQATT and CDR2 SNEGSKA (reference sequence). The V gene lost 5 bases and the J gene lost 6 bases, with 26 bases spanning the gap. The CDR3 is CSAGTSDFLTEGNSPLHF. CDR3 in DNA: TGCAGTGCTGGAACTTCGGATTTTCTTACGGAGGGTAATTCACCCCTCCACTTT.

The CDR3 loop reads CASRKSGTGFTGYGYTF. CDR3 DNA: TGTGCCAGCAGGAAATCCGGGACAGGGTTTACAGGCTATGGCTACACCTTC. This chain uses TRBV6-1 with TRBJ1-2, with 9 bases matching TRBD1. The CDR3 length is 17 residues. With 6 bases clipped from V and 4 bases from J, the junction kept 15 bases outside the gene matches. Germline V gene sequence: CDR1 MNHNS, CDR2 SASEGT.

V usage is TRBV4-1 and J usage is TRBJ1-4; D perhaps matches TRBD1 (5 bases). CDR3 size: 16 residues. Per the germline V gene, CDR1 is MGHRA and CDR2 is YSYEKL. Trimming left V 4 bases short and J 0 bases short, with 12 bases between. The CDR3 region has the DNA TGCGCCAGCAGCCGATCGTTGACAGCAACTAATGAAAAACTGTTTTTT. Encoded protein: CASSRSLTATNEKLFF.

This clonotype has at least ten counts. The chain recombines TRBV20-1 with TRBJ2-2, with D unclear. The CDR3 runs 15 residues. Germline values: CDR1 DFQATT, CDR2 SNEGSKA (reference sequence). V shed 3 bases and J shed 3 bases, with 14 bases lying between them. The CDR3 sequence is CSARGVLWDTGELFF. The DNA for the CDR3 is TGCAGTGCTAGGGGCGTCCTGTGGGACACCGGGGAGCTGTTTTTT.

The rearrangement links TRBV6-1 to TRBJ2-3, with TRBD2 matching 9 bases. CDR1 and CDR2 from the germline V gene are MNHNS and SASEGT. V dropped 5 bases and J dropped 2; count of bases not matched to a gene: 8. This CDR3 is 16 amino acids long. CDR3 loop: CASSPKTSGYTDTQYF. The CDR3, as DNA: TGTGCCAGCAGTCCTAAGACTAGCGGATACACAGATACGCAGTATTTT.

The chain uses TRBV20-1 and TRBJ2-1, with 10 positions matching TRBD2. V trimming: 3 bases; J trimming: 4 bases; junction bases outside the gene matches: 6. Germline V gives CDR1 DFQATT, CDR2 SNEGSKA (reference sequence). The CDR3 is 15 residues long. The CDR3 sequence is CSARGSGGLYNEQFF. CDR3 nucleotide sequence: TGCAGTGCTAGGGGTAGCGGGGGGCTTTACAATGAGCAGTTCTTC.

This clonotype occurred many times. V usage is TRBV12-3 or TRBV12-4 and J usage is TRBJ1-1; tentative D call: TRBD1 (6 bases). V was clipped by 6 bases and J by 0 bases, with 11 bases between them. The CDR3 totals 14 residues. For the CDR3, the DNA is TGTGCCAGCAGGACAGGTCCCATGAACACTGAAGCTTTCTTT. It translates to CASRTGPMNTEAFF.

The V call is TRBV2, the J call TRBJ2-5; D remains unclear. The V end was cut by 2 bases, the J end by 8 bases, with 18 bases between. Germline assignment: CDR1 SNHLY and CDR2 FYNNEI. The CDR3 is 15 amino acids. The CDR3 region is CASSEPLQVQGTQYF. CDR3 nucleotide sequence: TGTGCCAGCAGTGAACCCCTGCAGGTTCAAGGTACCCAGTACTTC. Full variable domain (outside the CDR3, taken from reference TRBV2 and TRBJ2-5): EPEVTQTPSHQVTQMGQEVILRCVPISNHLYFYWYRQILGQKVEFLVSFYNNEISEKSEIFDDQFSVERPDGSNFTLKIRSTKLEDSAMYFCASSEPLQVQGTQYFGPGTRLLVL.